Detailed here is one T cell receptor (beta chain). As yet, its antigen is unknown. V was trimmed by 2 bases and J by 4 bases, leaving 11 bases between them. CDR1 MDHEN and CDR2 SYDVKM come from the germline V gene. CDR3 length: 14 amino acids. This specimen comes from a study of T cell repertoires in cytomegalovirus infection. TCRdb fed the reads into MiXCR, producing one record per CDR3 protein. The repertoire includes around 310,000 distinct CDR3 sequences, roughly 28% of them detected once, and approximately 20% sits in the top ten. Findings and limits, study-wide: Cumulative public TCR beta family frequency identified carriers of CMV plus the relevant HLA.

The sequence came from a human donor in good health (CMV status not recorded). Some clones in this sample may be carry-over from other donors' samples. The genes are TRBV28 and TRBJ1-1; D unresolved. The specimen was cultured PBMCs, collected from culture after CMV antigen stimulation. CDR3 region: CASSLGGRITEAFF. The DNA for the CDR3 is TGTGCCAGCAGTTTAGGCGGACGGATCACTGAAGCTTTCTTT.